These T cell receptor beta chains were read from a single sample in a study of blood T cell repertoires in COVID-19. Repertoires were generated with immunoSEQ multiplex PCR, while TCRdb's copy carries only in-frame clones and drops some. The table has 150,000 to 200,000 clones, roughly nine tenths seen once. The sample taken for sequencing was peripheral blood. All receptors come from a man between 60 and 70 years old with active or convalescent COVID-19. The CDR3 runs from the conserved cysteine through the conserved F or W. The D gene is left open where the match is weak. The listing skips clone size in some rows; elsewhere it reads once, few, many or a size class.

abundance,j_gene,d_gene,v_gene,CDR3aa,CDR3nt
NA,TRBJ2-1,NA,TRBV11-1,CASSFKRINEQFF,TGTGCCAGCAGCTTCAAGCGGATCAATGAGCAGTTCTTC
NA,TRBJ2-7,TRBD1,TRBV5-1,CASSTGTAASYEQYF,TGCGCCAGCAGCACAGGGACAGCTGCCTCCTACGAGCAGTACTTC
NA,TRBJ1-1,NA,TRBV6-5,CATKTGNTEAFF,TGTGCCACTAAGACAGGGAACACTGAAGCTTTCTTT
NA,TRBJ2-6,TRBD1,TRBV7-9,CASSFWDRGSGANVLTF,TGTGCCAGCAGCTTTTGGGACAGGGGCTCTGGGGCCAACGTCCTGACTTTC
NA,TRBJ1-4,NA,TRBV2,CAIRGWANEKLFF,TGTGCCATCCGAGGGTGGGCTAATGAAAAACTGTTTTTT
NA,TRBJ1-2,NA,TRBV7-9,CASSLAPDGYTF,TGTGCCAGCAGCTTAGCGCCAGATGGCTACACCTTC
NA,TRBJ2-7,NA,TRBV15,CATSRDLQYEQYF,TGTGCCACCAGCAGAGATCTCCAGTACGAGCAGTACTTC
NA,TRBJ2-7,NA,TRBV3-1/TRBV3-2,CASSPWRALKNEQYF,TGTGCCAGCAGCCCGTGGCGGGCCCTTAAGAACGAGCAGTACTTC
NA,TRBJ2-1,NA,TRBV5-1,CASSLADGGNYNEQFF,TGCGCCAGCAGCTTGGCAGATGGTGGCAACTACAATGAGCAGTTCTTC
NA,TRBJ2-7,NA,TRBV6-5,CASRKAGSGDEQYF,TGTGCCAGCAGGAAGGCGGGGTCGGGGGACGAGCAGTACTTC
NA,TRBJ2-7,NA,TRBV7-9,CASSLALLSGQEQYF,TGTGCCAGCAGCTTAGCCCTCCTCTCAGGGCAGGAGCAGTACTTC
NA,TRBJ2-1,NA,TRBV19,CASSPGGTVNNEQFF,TGTGCCAGTAGTCCTGGGGGGACAGTTAACAATGAGCAGTTCTTC
few,TRBJ2-2,TRBD1,TRBV10-3,CAISGLTGGTGELFF,TGTGCCATCAGTGGCCTGACAGGGGGGACCGGGGAGCTGTTTTTT
NA,TRBJ2-5,TRBD1,TRBV5-1,CASSKSTGGAGETQYF,TGCGCCAGCAGCAAGTCGACAGGGGGCGCGGGGGAGACCCAGTACTTC
NA,TRBJ1-3,TRBD1,TRBV5-4,CASSLQGAHGNTIYF,TGTGCCAGCAGTCTCCAGGGGGCGCACGGAAACACCATATATTTT
NA,TRBJ1-2,NA,TRBV28,CATQGYTF,TGTGCCACCCAAGGCTACACCTTC
NA,TRBJ2-1,NA,TRBV3-1/TRBV3-2,CASRRSSSYNEQFF,TGTGCCAGCCGGCGGTCGAGCTCCTACAATGAGCAGTTCTTC
NA,TRBJ2-3,TRBD2,TRBV5-1,CASSQRRGASTDTQYF,TGCGCCAGCAGCCAGAGGCGGGGGGCTAGCACAGATACGCAGTATTTT
once,TRBJ1-6,NA,TRBV2,CASSAQGAELPLHF,TGTGCCAGCAGTGCCCAAGGGGCCGAGTTGCCCCTCCACTTT
NA,TRBJ1-1,TRBD1,TRBV6-5,CASTRTGTNTEAFF,TGTGCCAGCACCCGGACAGGGACGAACACTGAAGCTTTCTTT
NA,TRBJ2-2,TRBD2,TRBV18,CASSPGTSGSRNTGELFF,TGTGCCAGCTCACCTGGGACTAGCGGGAGCCGGAACACCGGGGAGCTGTTTTTT
NA,TRBJ1-2,TRBD1,TRBV18,CASSPSQGAFYGYTF,TGTGCCAGCTCACCATCTCAGGGGGCCTTCTATGGCTACACCTTC
NA,TRBJ1-1,NA,TRBV19,CATTEGGSLFRKAFF,TGTGCCACTACCGAAGGAGGCTCTTTATTCCGGAAAGCTTTCTTT
NA,TRBJ2-7,NA,TRBV7-2,CASSLAPRPRAGVGYEQYF,TGTGCCAGCAGCTTAGCCCCAAGACCGCGAGCGGGTGTGGGCTACGAGCAGTACTTC
NA,TRBJ2-7,TRBD1,TRBV6-5,CASSADRDRTYEQYF,TGTGCCAGCAGCGCCGACCGGGACAGAACCTACGAGCAGTACTTC
NA,TRBJ1-1,NA,TRBV6-5,CASSYSGRVTEAFF,TGTGCCAGCAGTTACTCGGGCAGGGTTACTGAAGCTTTCTTT
few,TRBJ2-7,TRBD1,TRBV19,CASSAGQGDEQYF,TGTGCCAGTAGTGCGGGACAGGGGGACGAGCAGTACTTC
NA,TRBJ2-6,NA,TRBV18,CASSLIGRTTTF,TGTGCCAGCTCACTAATCGGGCGGACTACAACTTTC
NA,TRBJ2-1,TRBD2,TRBV10-2,CASSDRGLAGEGRFF,TGCGCCAGCAGTGACCGCGGACTAGCGGGGGAAGGGCGGTTCTTC
once,TRBJ2-5,TRBD2,TRBV10-2,CASSDFGGVETQYF,TGCGCCAGCAGTGATTTTGGGGGGGTAGAGACCCAGTACTTC
NA,TRBJ2-3,TRBD1,TRBV27,CASSLRQGGDTQYF,TGTGCCAGCAGCCTTCGACAGGGCGGAGATACGCAGTATTTT
NA,TRBJ2-1,TRBD1,TRBV4-2,CASSRAGTETYNEQFF,TGTGCCAGCAGCCGCGCCGGGACAGAAACTTACAATGAGCAGTTCTTC
NA,TRBJ2-1,NA,TRBV27,CASSLGAGSYNEQFF,TGTGCCAGCAGTTTAGGGGCCGGCTCCTACAATGAGCAGTTCTTC
NA,TRBJ2-3,TRBD2,TRBV5-1,CASSLSSGSSTDTQYF,TGCGCCAGCAGCCTTTCTAGCGGGAGCAGCACAGATACGCAGTATTTT
NA,TRBJ1-5,TRBD1,TRBV7-9,CASSLGDRGRNQPQHF,TGTGCCAGCAGCTTAGGAGACAGGGGGCGAAATCAGCCCCAGCATTTT
NA,TRBJ2-3,TRBD1,TRBV5-8,CASSFGTESTDTQYF,TGTGCCAGCAGCTTCGGGACAGAAAGCACAGATACGCAGTATTTT
NA,TRBJ2-7,NA,TRBV15,CATSQQGGAYEQYF,TGTGCCACCAGCCAGCAAGGGGGAGCCTACGAGCAGTACTTC
NA,TRBJ2-1,NA,TRBV6-1,CASSERSEQFF,TGTGCCAGCAGTGAAAGGAGTGAGCAGTTCTTC
few,TRBJ2-1,TRBD1,TRBV7-9,CASSSRQGAIDEQFF,TGTGCCAGCAGCTCCCGACAGGGGGCGATCGATGAGCAGTTCTTC
NA,TRBJ1-2,NA,TRBV6-5,CASSYSTGFGGYTF,TGTGCCAGCAGTTACTCAACAGGGTTTGGAGGCTACACCTTC
NA,TRBJ1-5,NA,TRBV27,CASSLSGWSNQPQHF,TGTGCCAGCAGTTTAAGCGGTTGGAGCAATCAGCCCCAGCATTTT
NA,TRBJ2-3,NA,TRBV7-2,CASSPHAPGSADTQYF,TGTGCCAGCAGCCCCCACGCCCCCGGGAGCGCAGATACGCAGTATTTT
NA,TRBJ2-7,NA,TRBV28,CASLGVTYEQYF,TGTGCCAGCCTCGGGGTAACCTACGAGCAGTACTTC
once,TRBJ1-5,NA,TRBV4-1,CASSQDGSRPNLPYQPQHF,TGCGCCAGCAGCCAAGATGGAAGCAGGCCTAATCTTCCCTATCAGCCCCAGCATTTT
NA,TRBJ2-2,TRBD2,TRBV6-6,CASSPLAGESGTGELFF,TGTGCCAGCAGTCCACTAGCGGGCGAATCGGGGACCGGGGAGCTGTTTTTT
once,TRBJ1-2,NA,TRBV2,CASRTENYGYTF,TGTGCCAGCAGAACAGAAAACTATGGCTACACCTTC
few,TRBJ2-1,TRBD1,TRBV11-2,CASSLGGAGQAYNEQFF,TGTGCCAGCAGCTTAGGGGGTGCCGGACAGGCCTACAATGAGCAGTTCTTC
NA,TRBJ1-1,TRBD1,TRBV5-1,CASSNDGTAYTEAFF,TGCGCCAGCAGCAACGACGGGACAGCGTACACTGAAGCTTTCTTT
NA,TRBJ1-1,TRBD1,TRBV29-1,CSASSTGSEAFF,TGCAGCGCTAGCTCGACAGGGTCTGAAGCTTTCTTT
NA,TRBJ2-7,TRBD1,TRBV10-3,CAIGGTGAYEQYF,TGTGCCATCGGTGGGACAGGGGCCTACGAGCAGTACTTC
NA,TRBJ2-1,NA,TRBV2,CASSPQRNEQFF,TGTGCCAGCAGTCCCCAGAGGAATGAGCAGTTCTTC
NA,TRBJ1-2,TRBD1,TRBV10-1,CASSESGTGASGYTF,TGCGCCAGCAGTGAGTCGGGGACAGGGGCGTCTGGCTACACCTTC
NA,TRBJ2-6,NA,TRBV18,CASSLGSDTSGANVLTF,TGTGCCAGCTCACTGGGGTCGGACACTTCTGGGGCCAACGTCCTGACTTTC
NA,TRBJ2-1,TRBD2,TRBV5-1,CASSLTSGKYNEQFF,TGCGCCAGCAGCTTGACTAGCGGGAAGTACAATGAGCAGTTCTTC
once,TRBJ2-7,NA,TRBV5-1,CASSLSGGRLYEQYF,TGCGCCAGCAGCTTGTCCGGGGGAAGATTGTACGAGCAGTACTTC
NA,TRBJ2-7,TRBD1,TRBV19,CASSISGGGNEQYF,TGTGCCAGTAGTATCTCAGGGGGTGGGAACGAGCAGTACTTC
few,TRBJ1-4,TRBD1,TRBV7-9,CASSLTDRGTNEKLFF,TGTGCCAGCAGCTTAACGGACAGGGGTACTAATGAAAAACTGTTTTTT